This passage covers 26 T cell receptor beta chains from one sample sequenced in a study of monozygotic twins with inflammatory bowel disease. TCRdb reprocessed the 5' RACE reads; each CDR3 protein has one entry and no DNA is given. The listing records a few hundred thousand distinct CDR3 sequences. The specimen sequenced was blood. The source of these receptors is a human donor with ulcerative colitis or Crohn's disease, or a healthy co-twin of an affected twin (not recorded which).

This chain connects TRBV7-9 to TRBJ2-6. CDR3 length equals 15 residues. Germline lookup yields CDR1 SEHNR and CDR2 FQNEAQ (reference sequence). CDR3 amino acids: CASRGTTSGANVLTF. The whole variable domain, filled in from reference TRBV7-9 and TRBJ2-6, reads DTGVSQNPRHKITKRGQNVTFRCDPISEHNRLYWYRQTLGQGPEFLTYFQNEAQLEKSRLLSDRFSAERPKGSFSTLEIQRTEQGDSAMYLCASRGTTSGANVLTFGAGSRLTVL.

The chain has TRBV4-1 and TRBJ2-2; with no DNA, the TCRdb D assignment of TRBD2 cannot be verified. The CDR3 covers 19 residues. Germline V gives CDR1 MGHRA, CDR2 YSYEKL. CDR3 protein: CASSLTSQTVAANTGELFF.

The chain uses TRBV30 and TRBJ2-7. The germline CDR1 and CDR2 sequences are GTSNPN and SVGIG (reference sequence). CDR3 length: 13 residues. The CDR3 sequence: CAWSVRGPYEQYF.

The chain recombines TRBV5-1 with TRBJ2-3; TCRdb's D gene call, TRBD1, goes unchecked for lack of DNA. Germline lookup yields CDR1 SGHRS and CDR2 YFSETQ. CDR3 length: 15 amino acids. The CDR3: CASSSRQYSTDTLYF.

The CDR3 loop is CASSYPRTSGSYEQFF. The rearrangement uses TRBV6-2 or TRBV6-3 and TRBJ2-1; with no DNA, the TCRdb D assignment of TRBD2 cannot be verified. Germline loops: CDR1 MNHEY, CDR2 SVGEGT. CDR3 length equals 16 residues.

This chain's CDR3 is CASSLGASTGELFF. The V call is TRBV5-1, the J call TRBJ2-2. The CDR3 runs to 14 residues. Germline V gives CDR1 SGHRS, CDR2 YFSETQ.

V usage is TRBV7-2 and J usage is TRBJ2-1; TCRdb picks TRBD2, but there is no DNA to check that call. The CDR3 is 16 residues long. Germline CDR1 reads SGHTA; CDR2 reads FQGNSA. CDR3 in amino acids: CASSWSGTGAPYEQFF.

This chain connects TRBV7-2 to TRBJ2-5; TCRdb's assignment of TRBD1 cannot be checked, as there is no DNA. This CDR3 has 17 amino acids. Germline V gene data show CDR1 as SGHTA and CDR2 as FQGNSA. CDR3 amino acids: CASSLVGTGAGQETQYF. The whole variable domain, filled in from reference TRBV7-2 and TRBJ2-5, reads GAGVSQSPSNKVTEKGKDVELRCDPISGHTALYWYRQSLGQGLEFLIYFQGNSAPDKSGLPSDRFSAERTGGSVSTLTIQRTQQEDSAVYLCASSLVGTGAGQETQYFGPGTRLLVL.

The V call is TRBV25-1, the J call TRBJ2-1; TCRdb names TRBD2, which stays unverified in the absence of DNA. This CDR3 comprises 16 residues. Germline V gives CDR1 MGHDK, CDR2 SYGVNS. CDR3 sequence reads: CASSEHSQTRGFEQFF. The full variable domain, completed using reference TRBV25-1 and TRBJ2-1, is EADIYQTPRYLVIGTGKKITLECSQTMGHDKMYWYQQDPGMELHLIHYSYGVNSTEKGDLSSESTVSRIRTEHFPLTLESARPSHTSQYLCASSEHSQTRGFEQFFGPGTRLTVL.

J is TRBJ2-6 and V is TRBV20-1; TCRdb's D call, TRBD2, is unchecked because there is no DNA. Germline V CDR1 and CDR2: DFQATT, SNEGSKA (reference sequence). The CDR3 consists of 18 residues. The CDR3 protein is CSARNGLAGPNRANVLTF.

This sequence joins TRBV7-9 and TRBJ2-1; the D call from TCRdb, TRBD2, cannot be confirmed without DNA. CDR3 size: 15 residues. Looked up from germline, CDR1 is SEHNR and CDR2 is FQNEAQ (reference sequence). CDR3 sequence: CASSFGRGGFNEQFF.

The rearrangement joins TRBV5-1 to TRBJ2-2; TCRdb's D call, TRBD1, is unchecked because there is no DNA. Per the germline V gene, CDR1 is SGHRS and CDR2 is YFSETQ. The CDR3 contains 13 residues. The CDR3 loop reads CASSSGLAGELFF.

V is TRBV5-1 and J is TRBJ2-2. The CDR3 loop spans 13 amino acids. Per the germline V gene, CDR1 is SGHRS and CDR2 is YFSETQ. CDR3 sequence reads: CASSVGNTGELFF.

The chain links TRBV12-3 or TRBV12-4 to TRBJ2-5; checking the TCRdb D call of TRBD2 is not possible without DNA. The CDR3 extends over 15 amino acids. The CDR3: CASSPGLALGETQYF.

This rearrangement joins TRBV29-1 to TRBJ1-2; the D call from TCRdb, TRBD1, cannot be confirmed without DNA. Germline CDR1 SQVTM, CDR2 ANQGSEA. This CDR3 has 11 amino acids. The CDR3 here is CSVEGGSGYTF.

The chain employs TRBV7-2 and TRBJ2-3; without DNA, the TCRdb call of TRBD2 cannot be checked. CDR1 and CDR2 (germline): SGHTA, FQGNSA. The CDR3 is 16 amino acids. CDR3 in amino acids: CASSPPGTSGTDTQYF.

The chain carries TRBV12-3 or TRBV12-4 and TRBJ2-4. This CDR3 has 16 amino acids. CDR3 amino acids: CASSLWDPLAKNIQYF.

The genes are TRBV5-1 and TRBJ2-6; TCRdb names TRBD1, which stays unverified in the absence of DNA. This CDR3 region has 17 residues. Per germline, CDR1 SGHRS and CDR2 YFSETQ. The CDR3 sequence is CASSPGQTPSGANVLTF.

The chain combines TRBV27 with TRBJ2-4. Germline-derived CDR1 and CDR2 are MNHEY and SMNVEV (reference sequence). The CDR3 covers 16 residues. The chain's CDR3 is CASRPLTGKAKNIQYF.

The CDR3 loop reads CSARDHGSPRGQAEAFF. The chain links TRBV20-1 to TRBJ1-1; the D gene TCRdb calls, TRBD1, cannot be checked with no DNA. The CDR3 is made up of 17 amino acids. Per germline, CDR1 DFQATT and CDR2 SNEGSKA (reference sequence).

V and J are TRBV7-9 and TRBJ1-1. The CDR3 runs 13 residues. CDR1 and CDR2 (germline): SEHNR, FQNEAQ (reference sequence). The CDR3 protein is CASSLERTAEAFF.

The chain uses TRBV7-9 and TRBJ2-2. Germline-derived CDR1 and CDR2 are SEHNR and FQNEAQ (reference sequence). The CDR3 consists of 14 residues. This chain's CDR3 is CASSRKDNTGELFF.

The chain combines TRBV5-4 with TRBJ2-5; the D call from TCRdb, TRBD2, cannot be confirmed without DNA. Germline V gene lookup returns CDR1 SGHNT and CDR2 YYREEE (reference sequence). The CDR3 length is 15 residues. CDR3 region: CASSFLAGGGETQYF.

The rearrangement joins TRBV15 to TRBJ2-7; TCRdb selects TRBD1, and the lack of DNA leaves this call unchecked. This CDR3 region has 14 residues. CDR1 and CDR2 (germline): LNHNV, YYDKDF (reference sequence). The chain's CDR3 is CATSRGQHPDEQYF. The full variable domain, its missing parts supplied by reference TRBV15 and TRBJ2-7, is DAMVIQNPRYQVTQFGKPVTLSCSQTLNHNVMYWYQQKSSQAPKLLFHYYDKDFNNEADTPDNFQSRRPNTSFCFLDIRSPGLGDTAMYLCATSRGQHPDEQYFGPGTRLTVT.

The chain recombines TRBV7-2 with TRBJ1-1; TCRdb's D call, TRBD1, is unchecked because there is no DNA. This CDR3 contains 16 residues. Germline loops: CDR1 SGHTA, CDR2 FQGNSA. Here the CDR3 reads CASSPPRGGMNTEAFF.

The V gene is TRBV7-9, the J gene TRBJ1-3; TCRdb proposes TRBD1, but this gene call is untestable without DNA. Germline CDR1 is SEHNR and CDR2 is FQNEAQ (reference sequence). The CDR3 runs 15 residues. CDR3 protein: CASSLVPTGGNTIYF.